The 25 T cell receptor beta chains below come from one sample, sequenced in a study of blood T cell repertoires in COVID-19. This table comes from immunoSEQ multiplex PCR, and its TCRdb copy is limited to in-frame clones, with some not included. Of 220,000 or so clones in the sample, 80% to 90% were seen once. Material for sequencing was peripheral blood. The source is a man in his fifties or sixties who had recovered from COVID-19.

CDR3 amino acids: CASSPSGRTDIRTDTQYF. The DNA for the CDR3 is TGCGCCAGCAGCCCGAGCGGGAGGACGGATATTAGGACAGATACGCAGTATTTT. The V gene is TRBV5-1, the J gene TRBJ2-3, with 9 bases lining up with TRBD2. V was pared by 4 bases and J by 3 bases, with 15 bases of the junction left unmatched. The CDR3 has 18 residues. The germline CDR1 and CDR2 sequences are SGHRS and YFSETQ. The variable domain in full, completed from reference TRBV5-1 and TRBJ2-3, reads KAGVTQTPRYLIKTRGQQVTLSCSPISGHRSVSWYQQTPGQGLQFLFEYFSETQRNKGNFPGRFSGRQFSNSRSEMNVSTLELGDSALYLCASSPSGRTDIRTDTQYFGPGTRLTVL.

The genes are TRBV7-2 and TRBJ2-3, with 12 nucleotides matching TRBD2. The trim removed 3 bases at V and 7 bases at J, leaving 14 bases unmatched. Germline values: CDR1 SGHTA, CDR2 FQGNSA. There are 18 residues in the CDR3. This CDR3 is CASSFEWETSGSMNTQYF. In nucleotides, the CDR3 is TGTGCCAGCAGCTTCGAGTGGGAGACTAGCGGGAGTATGAATACGCAGTATTTT.

This clone was picked up one time. The chain couples TRBV3-1 (or the pseudogene TRBV3-2) to TRBJ2-2, with D tentatively TRBD2 (6 bases). Between the trimmed V and J ends, which lost 1 base and 8 bases, there was a span of 14 bases. The CDR3 is 15 amino acids. The V gene's germline CDR1 is LGHDT and CDR2 YNNKEL (reference sequence). DNA for the CDR3: TGTGCCAGCAGCCAAGCCTCTCTAGCGACGGGGGAGCTGTTTTTT. Amino acids: CASSQASLATGELFF.

The chain uses TRBV19 and TRBJ1-2, with D unclear. The CDR3 has 15 residues. Germline lookup yields CDR1 LNHDA and CDR2 SQIVND (reference sequence). Trimming shortened V by 1 base and J by 4 bases, and 13 bases separated the two germline ends. The CDR3 reads CASSIVPGTAYGYTF. DNA for the CDR3: TGTGCCAGTAGTATAGTACCGGGAACTGCCTATGGCTACACCTTC.

The V and J genes are TRBV5-6 and TRBJ2-7; 10 nucleotides line up with TRBD1. Germline V CDR1 and CDR2: SGHDT, YYEEEE. V shed 5 bases and J 0 bases; nucleotides not matched to a gene: 5. The CDR3 consists of 15 residues. CDR3 DNA sequence: TGTGCCAGCAGGGGTAGGACAGGGGGCTCCTACGAGCAGTACTTC. Translated: CASRGRTGGSYEQYF.

The rearrangement uses TRBV6-6 and TRBJ1-1; a possible D gene is TRBD1 (5 bases). Germline CDR1 MNHNY, CDR2 SVGAGI (reference sequence). Trimming removed 6 bases from V and 1 base from J, with 15 bases in between. The CDR3 consists of 15 residues. The DNA for the CDR3 is TGTGCCAGCAGCTTCTCCGGGGGGGGGAACACTGAAGCTTTCTTT. It translates to CASSFSGGGNTEAFF.

The chain has TRBV5-1 and TRBJ2-7; 10 bases match TRBD2. After removal of 0 bases from V and 5 bases from J, the junction contained 5 bases not matched to a gene. The germline V gene encodes CDR1 SGHRS and CDR2 YFSETQ. This CDR3 has 15 amino acids. The CDR3 region is CASSLVLAGAHEQYF. CDR3 nucleotides: TGCGCCAGCAGCTTGGTTCTAGCGGGAGCCCACGAGCAGTACTTC. The whole variable domain, filled in from reference TRBV5-1 and TRBJ2-7, reads KAGVTQTPRYLIKTRGQQVTLSCSPISGHRSVSWYQQTPGQGLQFLFEYFSETQRNKGNFPGRFSGRQFSNSRSEMNVSTLELGDSALYLCASSLVLAGAHEQYFGPGTRLTVT.

The V call is TRBV11-2, the J call TRBJ1-4, with D perhaps matching TRBD1 (5 bases). Trimming stripped 2 bases from V and 2 bases from J, with 9 bases between. Germline V gene sequence: CDR1 SGHAT, CDR2 FQNNGV. The CDR3 consists of 15 residues. The CDR3 reads CASSLSRGTNEKLFF. As DNA, the CDR3 is TGTGCCAGCAGCTTATCGCGGGGGACTAATGAAAAACTGTTTTTT.

V usage is TRBV2 and J usage is TRBJ2-1, with TRBD2 identical over 11 bases. This CDR3 has 15 amino acids. Looked up from germline, CDR1 is SNHLY and CDR2 is FYNNEI. The J segment lost 9 bases and the V segment lost 6 bases, leaving 10 bases of the junction unmatched. The CDR3 protein is CASSAGASGRPEQFF. DNA of the CDR3: TGTGCCAGCAGCGCCGGGGCTAGCGGGAGGCCTGAGCAGTTCTTC.

The rearrangement uses TRBV4-1 and TRBJ2-1; 12 nucleotides align to TRBD2. The trim removed 0 bases at V and 7 bases at J, leaving 7 bases unmatched. The CDR3 totals 17 residues. Per germline, CDR1 MGHRA and CDR2 YSYEKL. CDR3 region: CASSQDPTSGSGNEQFF. CDR3 DNA sequence: TGCGCCAGCAGCCAAGACCCGACTAGCGGGAGCGGTAATGAGCAGTTCTTC.

The V and J genes are TRBV7-8 and TRBJ2-5; 8 positions agree with TRBD2. CDR1 and CDR2 from the germline V gene are SGHVS and FQNEAQ. The CDR3 covers 17 residues. J lost 0 bases, V lost 4 bases, and 10 bases had no gene match. CDR3 protein: CASSSLTSGRYQETQYF. In nucleotides, the CDR3 is TGTGCCAGCAGCTCCCTTACTAGCGGAAGGTACCAAGAGACCCAGTACTTC.

The chain carries TRBV9 and TRBJ2-2; TRBD2 is a possible D gene (6 bases). V lost 3 bases and J 1 base, leaving 10 bases between the germline ends. The CDR3 spans 15 residues. CDR1 is SGDLS, CDR2 YYNGEE, per germline. For the CDR3, the DNA is TGTGCCAGCAGCGCGCGGGACCAGAACACCGGGGAGCTGTTTTTT. Translation gives CASSARDQNTGELFF.

The rearrangement joins TRBV9 to TRBJ2-7, with TRBD2 identical over 8 bases. In germline, CDR1 is SGDLS, CDR2 YYNGEE. Trimming at V came to 3 bases and at J to 7 bases, leaving 12 bases not matched to a gene. The CDR3 sequence is 15 residues long. The CDR3 region has the DNA TGTGCCAGCAGCGCAAATAGCGGGACAATCTCAGAGCAGTACTTC. It yields the protein CASSANSGTISEQYF.

J is TRBJ2-7 and V is TRBV11-2; TRBD1 might be the D (6 bases). V shed 5 bases and J shed 2 bases, with 16 bases lying between them. CDR3 length: 15 amino acids. The germline V gene encodes CDR1 SGHAT and CDR2 FQNNGV. DNA of the CDR3: TGTGCCAGCAGCCCCCAGACAGGCGAGACCTACGAGCAGTACTTC. This encodes CASSPQTGETYEQYF.

This chain links TRBV12-3 or TRBV12-4 with TRBJ1-6; D gene ambiguous. V gave up 4 bases and J gave up 10 bases, with 11 bases separating them. The CDR3 consists of 13 residues. The CDR3 here is CASSSIARSPLHF. CDR3 DNA: TGTGCCAGCAGTTCCATTGCTCGGTCACCCCTCCACTTT.

This clone was observed a handful of times. The rearrangement links TRBV28 to TRBJ1-2; maybe TRBD1 (5 bases). CDR1 is MDHEN and CDR2 is SYDVKM in the germline V gene. This CDR3 is built from 12 residues. Trimming pared 2 bases from V and 7 bases from J, leaving 8 bases between. The CDR3 here is CASSLNQGGYTF. CDR3 bases: TGTGCCAGCAGTTTAAACCAGGGTGGCTACACCTTC.

The chain combines TRBV23-1 with TRBJ1-5; no clear D. TRBV23-1 carries the ORF label, with uncertain function. Trimming stripped 4 bases from V and 3 bases from J, with 16 bases between. This CDR3 comprises 16 residues. This chain's CDR3 is CASSPLLASHNQPQHF. The CDR3 DNA sequence: TGCGCCAGCAGTCCCTTACTAGCCAGCCACAATCAGCCCCAGCATTTT.

The rearrangement joins TRBV28 to TRBJ1-5; TRBD1 aligns across 8 bases. Trimming at V came to 5 bases and at J to 3 bases, leaving 6 bases not matched to a gene. This CDR3 has 15 residues. In germline, CDR1 is MDHEN, CDR2 SYDVKM. CDR3 nucleotide sequence: TGTGCCAGCAGTGCTGGGGGACAGGCCAATCAGCCCCAGCATTTT. It yields the protein CASSAGGQANQPQHF.

CDR3 bases: TGTGCCAGCAGCGTTCAACCGGGACAGGGAGCGACCCAGTACTTC. This sequence encodes CASSVQPGQGATQYF. The chain has TRBV9 and TRBJ2-5, with 9 bases matching TRBD1. This CDR3 contains 15 residues. The ends lost 2 bases at V and 7 bases at J; junction bases unmatched: 9. The germline CDR1 and CDR2 sequences are SGDLS and YYNGEE. Full variable domain (outside the CDR3, taken from reference TRBV9 and TRBJ2-5): DSGVTQTPKHLITATGQRVTLRCSPRSGDLSVYWYQQSLDQGLQFLIQYYNGEERAKGNILERFSAQQFPDLHSELNLSSLELGDSALYFCASSVQPGQGATQYFGPGTRLLVL.

This chain links TRBV27 with TRBJ2-5; D may be TRBD1 (7 bases). CDR1 and CDR2 from the germline V gene are MNHEY and SMNVEV (reference sequence). V was pared by 3 bases and J by 9 bases, with 17 bases between. This CDR3 has 14 residues. The CDR3 loop is CASSLSGGQRAQYF. In DNA, the CDR3 is TGTGCCAGCAGTTTGTCCGGGGGACAGCGGGCCCAGTACTTC.

This chain links TRBV10-3 with TRBJ1-5, with D perhaps matching TRBD1 (6 bases). CDR1 and CDR2 (germline): ENHRY, SYGVKD. Deletions cut 8 bases from V and 7 bases from J, with 15 bases between. The CDR3 sequence is 13 residues long. The CDR3: CAISQGSWQPQHF. The CDR3 region has the DNA TGTGCCATCTCACAGGGATCATGGCAGCCCCAGCATTTT.

V and J are TRBV7-2 and TRBJ2-2, with D possibly TRBD1 on 6 matching bases. CDR1 is SGHTA and CDR2 is FQGNSA in the germline V gene. V was trimmed by 4 bases and J by 1 base, leaving 7 bases between them. This CDR3 has 14 residues. This chain's CDR3 is CASSSRGNTGELFF. The DNA of the CDR3 is TGTGCCAGCAGCTCCAGGGGGAACACCGGGGAGCTGTTTTTT.

The V and J genes are TRBV20-1 and TRBJ2-4; D is perhaps TRBD2 (6 bases). Trimming pared 3 bases from V and 0 bases from J, leaving 18 bases between. This CDR3 is built from 17 residues. Looked up from germline, CDR1 is DFQATT and CDR2 is SNEGSKA (reference sequence). The CDR3 region is CSASSLEDYSAKNIQYF. For the CDR3, the DNA is TGCAGTGCTAGTTCCCTTGAGGACTACTCAGCCAAAAACATTCAGTACTTC.

V is TRBV30 and J is TRBJ2-2; perhaps TRBD1 as D (6 bases). This CDR3 contains 13 residues. CDR1 and CDR2 (germline): GTSNPN, SVGIG (reference sequence). V gave up 3 bases and J gave up 6 bases, with 11 bases separating them. The CDR3 nucleotides are TGTGCCTGGAGAAATAAGGGGGCCGGGGAGCTGTTTTTT. Amino acid sequence: CAWRNKGAGELFF.

The chain couples TRBV28 to TRBJ1-4; TRBD1 matches at 9 bases. CDR1 and CDR2 from the germline V gene are MDHEN and SYDVKM. The CDR3 covers 15 residues. Germline trimming cut 5 bases from V and 8 bases from J; bases unmatched to any gene: 9. This CDR3 is CASSKRDRVREKLFF. The CDR3 DNA follows: TGTGCCAGCAGTAAACGGGACAGGGTCAGGGAAAAACTGTTTTTT. Looking up the rest from reference TRBV28 and TRBJ1-4 gives the full variable domain: DVKVTQSSRYLVKRTGEKVFLECVQDMDHENMFWYRQDPGLGLRLIYFSYDVKMKEKGDIPEGYSVSREKKERFSLILESASTNQTSMYLCASSKRDRVREKLFFGSGTQLSVL.